The sequence of this T cell receptor (beta chain) was determined in a study of Ad26.COV2.S vaccination and SARS-CoV-2 variants. The overall study: In the COV1001 trial, the donor was in the Ad26.COV2.S arm. Ad26.COV2.S was injected intramuscularly once or twice, 56 days apart.

Stated treatment: about 20 received Ad26.COV2.S at low or high dose, single or two shots; 5 received placebo; per-sample allocation not given. The samples were gathered on day 63 after the first injection of vaccine or placebo. J was trimmed by 6 bases and V by 0 bases; bases with no gene match: 3. This CDR3 contains 15 residues. In germline, CDR1 is MNHEY, CDR2 SVGAGI. The method was immunoSEQ multiplex PCR; TCRdb's version includes in-frame clones alone and lacks a portion of them. The data contain 350,000 to 550,000 clones, approximately 89% of them seen just once; the ten biggest clones take up approximately 2.5%.

Here the sequenced sample was peripheral blood, taken in a trial of Ad26.COV2.S vaccine versus placebo. The receptor was derived from a person between 18 and 65 years old who received the Ad26.COV2.S COVID-19 vaccine or a placebo. The chain carries TRBV6-5 and TRBJ1-5; 9 bases line up with TRBD1. The CDR3 nucleotides read TGTGCCAGCAGTTACTCGGGACAGGGAGTTCAGCCCCAGCATTTT. Its protein is CASSYSGQGVQPQHF.